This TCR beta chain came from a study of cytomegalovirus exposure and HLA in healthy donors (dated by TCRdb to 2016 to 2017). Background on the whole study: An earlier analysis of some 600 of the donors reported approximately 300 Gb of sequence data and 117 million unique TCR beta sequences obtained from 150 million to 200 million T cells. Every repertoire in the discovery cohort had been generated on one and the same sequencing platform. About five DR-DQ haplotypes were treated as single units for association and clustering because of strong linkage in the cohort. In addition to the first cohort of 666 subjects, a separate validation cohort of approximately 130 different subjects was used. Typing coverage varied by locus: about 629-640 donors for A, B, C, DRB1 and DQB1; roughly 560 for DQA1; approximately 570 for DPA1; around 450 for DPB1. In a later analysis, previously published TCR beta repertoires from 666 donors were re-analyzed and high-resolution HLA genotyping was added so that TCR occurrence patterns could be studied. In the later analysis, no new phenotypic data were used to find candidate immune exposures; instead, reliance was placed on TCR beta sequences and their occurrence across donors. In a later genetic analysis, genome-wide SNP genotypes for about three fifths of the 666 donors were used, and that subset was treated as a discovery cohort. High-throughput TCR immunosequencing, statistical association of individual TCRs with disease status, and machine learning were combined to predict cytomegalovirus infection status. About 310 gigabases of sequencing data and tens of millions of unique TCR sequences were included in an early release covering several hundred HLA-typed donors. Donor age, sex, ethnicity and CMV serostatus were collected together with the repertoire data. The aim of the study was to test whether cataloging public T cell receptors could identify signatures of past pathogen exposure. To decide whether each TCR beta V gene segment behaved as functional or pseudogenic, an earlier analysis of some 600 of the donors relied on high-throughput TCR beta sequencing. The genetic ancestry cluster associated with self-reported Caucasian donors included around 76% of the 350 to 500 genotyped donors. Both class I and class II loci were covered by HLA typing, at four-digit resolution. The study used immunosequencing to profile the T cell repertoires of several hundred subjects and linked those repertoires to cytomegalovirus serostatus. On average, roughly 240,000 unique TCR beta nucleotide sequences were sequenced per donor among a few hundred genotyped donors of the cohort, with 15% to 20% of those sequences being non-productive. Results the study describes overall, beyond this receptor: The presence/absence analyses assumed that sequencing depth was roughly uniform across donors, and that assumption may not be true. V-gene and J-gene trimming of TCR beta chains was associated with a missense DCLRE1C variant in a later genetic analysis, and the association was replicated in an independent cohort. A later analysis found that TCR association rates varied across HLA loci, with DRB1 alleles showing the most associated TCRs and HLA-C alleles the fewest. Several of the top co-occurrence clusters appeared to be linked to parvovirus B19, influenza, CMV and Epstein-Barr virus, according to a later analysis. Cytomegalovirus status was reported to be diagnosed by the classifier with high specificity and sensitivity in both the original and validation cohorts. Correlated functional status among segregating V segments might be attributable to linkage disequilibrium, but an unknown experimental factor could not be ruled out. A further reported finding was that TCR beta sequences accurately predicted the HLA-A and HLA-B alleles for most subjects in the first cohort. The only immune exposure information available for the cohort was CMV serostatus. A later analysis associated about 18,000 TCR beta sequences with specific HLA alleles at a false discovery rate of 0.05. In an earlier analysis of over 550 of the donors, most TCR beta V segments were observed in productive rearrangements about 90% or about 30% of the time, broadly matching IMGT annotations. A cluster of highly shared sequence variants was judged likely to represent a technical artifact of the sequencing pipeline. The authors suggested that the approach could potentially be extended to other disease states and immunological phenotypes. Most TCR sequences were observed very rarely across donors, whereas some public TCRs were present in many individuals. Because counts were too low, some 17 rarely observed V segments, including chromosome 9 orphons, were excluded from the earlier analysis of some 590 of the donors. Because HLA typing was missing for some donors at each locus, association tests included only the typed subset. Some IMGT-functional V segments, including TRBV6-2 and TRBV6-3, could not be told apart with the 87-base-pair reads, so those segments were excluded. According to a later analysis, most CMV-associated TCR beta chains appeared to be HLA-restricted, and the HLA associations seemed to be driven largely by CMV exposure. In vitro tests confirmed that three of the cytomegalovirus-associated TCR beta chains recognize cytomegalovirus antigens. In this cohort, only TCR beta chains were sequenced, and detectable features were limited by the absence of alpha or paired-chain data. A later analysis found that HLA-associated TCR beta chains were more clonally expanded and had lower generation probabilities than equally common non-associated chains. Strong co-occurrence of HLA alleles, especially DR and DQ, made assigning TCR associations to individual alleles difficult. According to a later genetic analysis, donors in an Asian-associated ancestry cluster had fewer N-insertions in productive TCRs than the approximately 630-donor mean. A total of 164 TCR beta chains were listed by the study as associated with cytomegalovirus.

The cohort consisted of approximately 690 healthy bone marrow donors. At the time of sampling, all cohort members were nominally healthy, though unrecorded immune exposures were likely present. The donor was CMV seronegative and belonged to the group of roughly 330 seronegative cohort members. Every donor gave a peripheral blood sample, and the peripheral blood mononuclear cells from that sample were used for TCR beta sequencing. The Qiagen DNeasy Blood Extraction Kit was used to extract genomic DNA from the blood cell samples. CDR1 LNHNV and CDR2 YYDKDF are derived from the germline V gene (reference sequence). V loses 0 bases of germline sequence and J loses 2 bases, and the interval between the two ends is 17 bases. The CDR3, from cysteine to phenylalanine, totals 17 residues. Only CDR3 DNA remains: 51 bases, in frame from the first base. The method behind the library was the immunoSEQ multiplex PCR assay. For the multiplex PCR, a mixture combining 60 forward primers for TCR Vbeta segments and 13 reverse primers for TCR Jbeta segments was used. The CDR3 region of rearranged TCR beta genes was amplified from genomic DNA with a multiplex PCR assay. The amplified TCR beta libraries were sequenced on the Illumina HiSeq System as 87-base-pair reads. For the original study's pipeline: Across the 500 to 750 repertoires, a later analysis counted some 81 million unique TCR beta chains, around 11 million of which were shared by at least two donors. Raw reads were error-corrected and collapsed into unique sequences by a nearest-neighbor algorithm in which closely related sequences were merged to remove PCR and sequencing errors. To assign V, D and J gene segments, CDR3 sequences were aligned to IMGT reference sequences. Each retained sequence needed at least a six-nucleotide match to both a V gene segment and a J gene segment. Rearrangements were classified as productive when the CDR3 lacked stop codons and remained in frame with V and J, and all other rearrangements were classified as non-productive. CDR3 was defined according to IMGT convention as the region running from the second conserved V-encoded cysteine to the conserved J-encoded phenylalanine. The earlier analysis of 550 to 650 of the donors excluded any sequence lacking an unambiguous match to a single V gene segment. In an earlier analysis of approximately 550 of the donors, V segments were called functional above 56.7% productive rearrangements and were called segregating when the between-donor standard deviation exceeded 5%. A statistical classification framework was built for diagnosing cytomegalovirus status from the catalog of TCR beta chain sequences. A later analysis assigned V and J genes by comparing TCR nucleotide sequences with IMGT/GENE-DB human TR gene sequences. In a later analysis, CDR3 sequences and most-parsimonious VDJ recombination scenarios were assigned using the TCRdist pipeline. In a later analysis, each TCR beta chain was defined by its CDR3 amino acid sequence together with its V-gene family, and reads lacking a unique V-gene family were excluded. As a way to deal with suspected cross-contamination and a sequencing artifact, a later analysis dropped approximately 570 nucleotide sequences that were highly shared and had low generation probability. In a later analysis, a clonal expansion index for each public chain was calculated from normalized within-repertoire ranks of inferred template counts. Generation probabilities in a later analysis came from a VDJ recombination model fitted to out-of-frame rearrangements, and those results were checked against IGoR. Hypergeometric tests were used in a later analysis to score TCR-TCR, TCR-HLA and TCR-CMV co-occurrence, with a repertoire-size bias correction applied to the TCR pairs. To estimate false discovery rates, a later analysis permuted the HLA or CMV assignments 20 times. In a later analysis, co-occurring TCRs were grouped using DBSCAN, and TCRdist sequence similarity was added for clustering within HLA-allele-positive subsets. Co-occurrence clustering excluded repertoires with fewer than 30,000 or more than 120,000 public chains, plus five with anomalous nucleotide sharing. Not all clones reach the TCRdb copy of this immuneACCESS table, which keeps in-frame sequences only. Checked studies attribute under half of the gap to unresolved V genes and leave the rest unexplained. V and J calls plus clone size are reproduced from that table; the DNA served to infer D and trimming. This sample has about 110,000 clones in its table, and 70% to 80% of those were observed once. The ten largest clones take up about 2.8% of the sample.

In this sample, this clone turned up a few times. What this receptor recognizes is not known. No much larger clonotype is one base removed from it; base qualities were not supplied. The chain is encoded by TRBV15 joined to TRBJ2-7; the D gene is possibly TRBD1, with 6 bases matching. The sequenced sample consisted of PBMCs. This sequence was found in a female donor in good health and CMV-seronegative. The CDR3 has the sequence CATSRDLPGQLPYEQYF. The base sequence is TGTGCCACCAGCAGAGATTTACCGGGACAACTCCCCTACGAGCAGTACTTC.